A selection of T cell receptor beta chains follows, all from one sample in a study of shared clonotypes between healthy human individuals. Clones were sequenced by immunoSEQ multiplex PCR, and TCRdb holds only the in-frame ones, with some missing. The sample gives around 1.1 million clones, approximately 80% of which show up once; approximately 0.95% is in the top ten. The sequenced material came from memory CD4+ T cells from PBMCs. All receptors derive from a man aged 18 to 29 in good health. Some clones in this sample may be carry-over from other donors' samples. Both conserved end residues are part of each CDR3. D genes are given only for firm matches. Only some rows state a clone size, as once, few, many or a class for expanded clones.

D	V	size	J	CDR3	DNA
.	TRBV27	.	TRBJ1-2	CASSPITGGGYTF	TGTGCCAGCAGTCCTATTACGGGGGGTGGCTACACCTTC
.	TRBV7-2	.	TRBJ1-1	CASSLAGLGGRTEAFF	TGTGCCAGCAGCTTAGCTGGGTTAGGGGGGAGGACTGAAGCTTTCTTT
.	TRBV10-3	.	TRBJ2-3	CAISEGTTGRYF	TGTGCCATCAGTGAGGGGACGACGGGTCGGTATTTT
TRBD1	TRBV18	.	TRBJ1-4	CASSPPLQGAFSNEKLFF	TGTGCCAGCTCACCACCGCTTCAGGGGGCTTTCTCTAATGAAAAACTGTTTTTT
.	TRBV19	few	TRBJ2-7	CASSLGASQSSYEQYF	TGTGCCAGTAGTTTAGGGGCTAGCCAGAGCTCCTACGAGCAGTACTTC
.	TRBV7-2	.	TRBJ1-1	CASSFLSGIRTEAFF	TGTGCCAGCAGCTTTTTATCAGGGATTCGCACTGAAGCTTTCTTT
.	TRBV6-5	.	TRBJ1-2	CASRPTVTNYGYTF	TGTGCCAGCAGACCCACCGTGACCAACTATGGCTACACCTTC
TRBD1	TRBV7-9	.	TRBJ1-5	CASSRTGENQPQHF	TGTGCCAGCAGCAGGACAGGGGAAAATCAGCCCCAGCATTTT
TRBD1	TRBV28	.	TRBJ1-2	CASRPDSGQGSYTF	TGTGCCAGCAGACCAGACTCGGGACAGGGTAGCTACACCTTC
.	TRBV4-1	few	TRBJ1-5	CASSQDGGGGNQPQHF	TGCGCCAGCAGCCAAGACGGGGGAGGGGGCAATCAGCCCCAGCATTTT
TRBD1	TRBV28	.	TRBJ1-4	CASSAQGATNEKLFF	TGTGCCAGCAGTGCACAGGGGGCGACTAATGAAAAACTGTTTTTT
.	TRBV18	.	TRBJ2-2	CASSPWQDTGELFF	TGTGCCAGCTCACCTTGGCAGGATACCGGGGAGCTGTTTTTT
.	TRBV5-1	.	TRBJ2-2	CASSLAEVTGELFF	TGCGCCAGCAGCTTGGCAGAGGTGACTGGGGAGCTGTTTTTT
.	TRBV18	.	TRBJ1-1	CASSQHKNTEAFF	TGTGCCAGCTCGCAACACAAGAACACTGAAGCTTTCTTT
TRBD1	TRBV5-5	.	TRBJ1-2	CASSQGQVGSYGYTF	TGTGCCAGCAGCCAGGGACAGGTGGGCTCCTATGGCTACACCTTC
.	TRBV5-4	.	TRBJ1-1	CASSYRVMNTEAFF	TGTGCCAGCAGCTACAGGGTTATGAACACTGAAGCTTTCTTT
.	TRBV15	many	TRBJ2-3	CATSRDRGRTDTQYF	TGTGCCACCAGCAGAGATCGGGGTAGGACAGATACGCAGTATTTT
.	TRBV28	.	TRBJ2-3	CASSIRATRFTDTQYF	TGTGCCAGCAGTATCCGAGCTACTCGGTTCACAGATACGCAGTATTTT
.	TRBV28	.	TRBJ2-1	CASSGGIPYNEQFF	TGTGCCAGCAGTGGGGGGATTCCCTACAATGAGCAGTTCTTC
.	TRBV2	few	TRBJ1-1	CASRQENLNTEAFF	TGTGCCAGCAGACAGGAAAACCTGAACACTGAAGCTTTCTTT
TRBD1	TRBV10-3	.	TRBJ2-7	CAISAGGHEQYF	TGTGCCATCAGCGCAGGGGGCCACGAGCAGTACTTC
TRBD1	TRBV5-6	.	TRBJ2-7	CASSRRQGTYEQYF	TGTGCCAGCAGCCGACGACAGGGAACCTACGAGCAGTACTTC
TRBD1	TRBV6-6	.	TRBJ2-2	CASSTRQGQNTGELFF	TGTGCCAGCAGTACACGACAGGGACAGAACACCGGGGAGCTGTTTTTT
.	TRBV6-5	once	TRBJ2-7	CASSPGIRSAEQYF	TGTGCCAGCAGTCCCGGGATACGATCCGCCGAGCAGTACTTC
.	TRBV9	.	TRBJ2-1	CASSVGTQSSYNEQFF	TGTGCCAGCAGCGTAGGGACCCAAAGCTCCTACAATGAGCAGTTCTTC
TRBD1	TRBV4-1	.	TRBJ2-7	CASSQGTGPYEQYF	TGCGCCAGCAGCCAAGGGACAGGTCCCTACGAGCAGTACTTC
TRBD2	TRBV4-2	.	TRBJ2-7	CASSQVSAGGSYEQYF	TGTGCCAGCAGCCAAGTCTCCGCGGGAGGCTCCTACGAGCAGTACTTC
.	TRBV11-3	.	TRBJ2-5	CASSLHGAGETQYF	TGTGCCAGCAGCTTACATGGGGCAGGAGAGACCCAGTACTTC
.	TRBV30	.	TRBJ2-6	CAWRLSGANVLTF	TGTGCCTGGAGGCTCTCTGGGGCCAACGTCCTGACTTTC
.	TRBV7-9	.	TRBJ2-5	CASSLLTRQETQYF	TGTGCCAGCAGCTTACTGACACGCCAAGAGACCCAGTACTTC
TRBD2	TRBV7-9	.	TRBJ2-7	CASSPSGGGYEQYF	TGTGCCAGCAGCCCGTCGGGGGGGGGCTACGAGCAGTACTTC
.	TRBV7-8	.	TRBJ2-1	CASSLAESRRNEQFF	TGTGCCAGCAGCTTAGCGGAATCGCGCCGGAATGAGCAGTTCTTC
.	TRBV7-8	.	TRBJ1-5	CASSLASGANSNQPQHF	TGTGCCAGCAGCTTAGCAAGCGGGGCCAATAGCAATCAGCCCCAGCATTTT
TRBD1	TRBV28	.	TRBJ2-5	CASSEQGAGGETQYF	TGTGCCAGCAGTGAACAGGGGGCCGGGGGAGAGACCCAGTACTTC
.	TRBV7-2	few	TRBJ1-1	CASSLVGGAFF	TGTGCCAGCAGTCTAGTCGGGGGGGCTTTCTTT